A single sample gave rise to the 8 T cell receptor beta chains below, sequenced in a study of T cells in Graves' hyperthyroidism and ophthalmopathy. It was RNA transcripts that yielded the amplified TCR beta CDR3 regions. The HTBI primer set served for first-round RT-PCR of the TCR CDR3. MiXCR, applied by TCRdb to the multiplex PCR reads, yields one record per CDR3 protein. Of more than 300,000 distinct CDR3 sequences in the sample, 18% were seen once. The sequenced material came from blood. These receptors were obtained from a man younger than 35 with Graves' ophthalmopathy.

This clonotype came up many times. V and J are TRBV14 and TRBJ2-1; D is unresolved. CDR1 and CDR2 from the germline V gene are SGHDN and FVKESK. This CDR3 is 12 amino acids long. V was pared by 0 bases and J by 10 bases, with 7 bases between. The CDR3 reads CASSQDPGEQFF. In DNA form, the CDR3 reads TGTGCCAGCAGCCAAGACCCCGGGGAGCAGTTCTTC.

The table lists this clonotype with many counts. The chain joins TRBV2 to TRBJ1-5; no reliable D call. The CDR3 is 13 amino acids. Trimming stripped 4 bases from V and 4 bases from J, with 8 bases between. CDR1 and CDR2 from the germline V gene are SNHLY and FYNNEI. For the CDR3, the DNA is TGTGCCAGCAGTGTTGAGGGTAATCAGCCCCAGCATTTT. This codes for CASSVEGNQPQHF.

This clonotype showed up many times. The rearrangement uses TRBV5-5 and TRBJ2-1, with D uncertain. The CDR3 spans 13 residues. Trimming removed 0 bases from V and 8 bases from J, with 9 bases in between. Germline CDR1 reads SGHKS; CDR2 reads YYEKEE (reference sequence). DNA for the CDR3: TGTGCCAGCAGCTTGGAAGTTTTCTATGAGCAGTTCTTC. It specifies CASSLEVFYEQFF.

On this clonotype itself: The junction shows a germline mismatch at one end, possibly a read error. The V and J genes are TRBV7-2 and TRBJ2-1, with D hard to call. The CDR3 consists of 12 residues. Per germline, CDR1 SGHTA and CDR2 FQGNSA. The CDR3 loop reads CASSLAPPLTIF. The CDR3 nucleotides are TGTGCCAGCAGCTTAGCCCCGCCTTTGACGATCTTC.

In this sample, this clonotype turned up a few times. The chain joins TRBV18 to TRBJ1-1; the D is unclear. The CDR3 contains 16 residues. Germline CDR1 is KGHSH and CDR2 is LQKENI. The V end lost 0 bases, the J end lost 0 bases, and 11 bases lay between the germline ends. CDR3 protein: CASSPPNLGMNTEAFF. CDR3 nucleotides: TGTGCCAGCTCACCACCGAATCTGGGGATGAACACTGAAGCTTTCTTT.

This clonotype has at least ten counts. The V and J genes are TRBV28 and TRBJ1-1; maybe TRBD1 (6 bases). Germline CDR1 and CDR2: MDHEN and SYDVKM. With 7 bases removed from V and 1 base from J, the gap between germline ends came to 19 bases. The length of the CDR3 is 16 residues. DNA for the CDR3: TGTGCCAGCAAAAGGGTGGTGGGGGCTGGGAACACTGAAGCTTTCTTT. Encoded protein: CASKRVVGAGNTEAFF.

This clonotype was seen at least ten times. The rearrangement uses TRBV7-9 and TRBJ1-4, with 9 nucleotides matching TRBD1. Germline assignment: CDR1 SEHNR and CDR2 FQNEAQ (reference sequence). The CDR3 extends over 13 amino acids. V lost 11 bases and J lost 5; bases outside the gene matches: 6. CDR3: CAYRGTGNEKLFF. The CDR3 nucleotides read TGTGCCTATAGGGGGACAGGGAATGAAAAACTGTTTTTT.

The V call is TRBV28, the J call TRBJ2-6, with 7 nucleotides matching TRBD1. CDR1 is MDHEN and CDR2 is SYDVKM in the germline V gene. Trimming cost V 6 bases and J 0 bases; bases outside gene matches: 8. The CDR3 is 17 amino acids. Here the CDR3 reads CASSIPGQPSGANVLTF. CDR3 DNA sequence: TGTGCCAGCAGCATTCCGGGACAGCCCTCTGGGGCCAACGTCCTGACTTTC. Based on the CDR3 plus reference TRBV28 and TRBJ2-6, the full variable domain is DVKVTQSSRYLVKRTGEKVFLECVQDMDHENMFWYRQDPGLGLRLIYFSYDVKMKEKGDIPEGYSVSREKKERFSLILESASTNQTSMYLCASSIPGQPSGANVLTFGAGSRLTVL.